This entry is about one T cell receptor beta chain. Antigen specificity is unknown. Specified time point: week 47, end of study. Alongside topical imiquimod, each dose of vaccine comprised 300 ug of mutant IDH1 20-mer peptide. This sample was included in a study of a mutant IDH1 vaccine in newly diagnosed glioma. Study-level information: Therapy received beforehand was radiotherapy, temozolomide, or both, with most patients given both.

Study conclusions and caveats: Top-clonotype changes in peripheral T cells seemed unrelated to pseudoprogression.

Trimming took 5 bases from V and 1 from J, leaving 16 bases between them. The CDR3 runs 16 residues. Germline values: CDR1 MRHNA, CDR2 SNTAGT. The repertoire was sequenced with immunoSEQ multiplex PCR; TCRdb's copy has only in-frame clones and lacks some. The table includes nearly 25,000 clones, roughly 82% detected once. The source is a man aged 35 to 55 with glioma. Some clones in this sample may be carry-over from other donors' samples. The rearrangement links TRBV6-4 to TRBJ2-3; D may be TRBD2 (6 bases). Sequenced material: PBMCs, taken from a glioma patient whose treatment included an IDH1 peptide vaccine. The CDR3 DNA reads as TGTGCCAGCAGTCCTGGGGGGACCCCTGGCACAGATACGCAGTATTTT. As protein: CASSPGGTPGTDTQYF.